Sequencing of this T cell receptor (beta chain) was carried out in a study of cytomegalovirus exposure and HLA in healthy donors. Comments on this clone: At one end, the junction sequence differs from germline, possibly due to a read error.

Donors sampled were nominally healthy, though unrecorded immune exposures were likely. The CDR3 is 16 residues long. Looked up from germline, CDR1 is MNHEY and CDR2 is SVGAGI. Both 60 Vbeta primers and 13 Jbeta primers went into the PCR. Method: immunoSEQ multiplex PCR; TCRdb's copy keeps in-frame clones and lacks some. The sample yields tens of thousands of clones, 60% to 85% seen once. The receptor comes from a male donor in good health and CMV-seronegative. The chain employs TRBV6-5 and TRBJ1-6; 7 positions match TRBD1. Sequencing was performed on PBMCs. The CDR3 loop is CASSYRDRVTNSPLNF. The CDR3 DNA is TGTGCCAGCAGTTACCGGGACAGAGTTACTAATTCACCCCTCAACTTT.